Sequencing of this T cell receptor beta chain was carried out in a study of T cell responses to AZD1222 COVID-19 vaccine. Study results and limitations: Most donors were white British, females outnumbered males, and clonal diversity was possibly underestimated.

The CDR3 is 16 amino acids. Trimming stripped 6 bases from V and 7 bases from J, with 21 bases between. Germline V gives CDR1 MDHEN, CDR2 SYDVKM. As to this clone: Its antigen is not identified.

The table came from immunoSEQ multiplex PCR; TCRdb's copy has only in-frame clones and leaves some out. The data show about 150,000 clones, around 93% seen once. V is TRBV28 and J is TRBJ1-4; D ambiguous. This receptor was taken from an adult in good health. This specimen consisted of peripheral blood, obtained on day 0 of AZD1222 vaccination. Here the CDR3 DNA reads TGTGCCAGCAGCCTCGGGCCTTCGGTGGCGAGTGAAAAACTGTTTTTT. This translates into CASSLGPSVASEKLFF.